This T cell receptor beta chain is drawn from a study of vaccination effects on CD4 cells after COVID-19. Study as a whole: Two convalescent patients were sampled 16 days and one week before vaccination.

Study-wide points: Researchers reported few convalescent patients and no early post-infection timepoints in the study.

This CDR3 is 15 amino acids long. Germline V gene data show CDR1 as DFQATT and CDR2 as SNEGSKA (reference sequence). Trimming shortened V by 3 bases and J by 1 base, and 13 bases separated the two germline ends. TCRdb's table, derived via immunoSEQ multiplex PCR, lists solely in-frame clones and lacks some. Here the sample spans tens of thousands of clones, roughly 66% being singletons. As for this clone: What it binds is unknown.

In the ViraFEST assay, antigen-specific CD4+ clonotypes were identified by expansion after peptide-pool stimulation. Around day 10 of culture, CD4+ T cells were separated out. A PCR test confirmed that the person had SARS-CoV-2 infection between March and December 2020. This chain uses TRBV20-1 with TRBJ1-5, with D maybe TRBD1 (6 bases). This receptor was taken from a human donor who had a prior SARS-CoV-2 infection. The starting material was CD4+ T cells from PBMCs cultured with a peptide pool, obtained before COVID-19 vaccination. CDR3 loop: CSASDRTLSNQPQHF. The CDR3 DNA reads TGCAGTGCTAGTGACAGGACCCTGAGCAATCAGCCCCAGCATTTT.